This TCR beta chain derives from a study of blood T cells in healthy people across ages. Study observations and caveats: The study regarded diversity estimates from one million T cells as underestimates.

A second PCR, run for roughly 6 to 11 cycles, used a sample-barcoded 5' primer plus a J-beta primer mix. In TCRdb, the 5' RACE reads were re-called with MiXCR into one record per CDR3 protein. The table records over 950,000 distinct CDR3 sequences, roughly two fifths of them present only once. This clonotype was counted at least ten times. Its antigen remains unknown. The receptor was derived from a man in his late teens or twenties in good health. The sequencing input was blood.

CDR3 DNA sequence: TGTGCCAGCAGTTCCGGGACAGCATATGGCTACACCTTC. Its translation is CASSSGTAYGYTF. The chain carries TRBV12-3 or TRBV12-4 and TRBJ1-2, with 7 bases lining up with TRBD1. V shed 4 bases and J 5 bases; nucleotides not matched to a gene: 4. The CDR3 loop spans 13 amino acids.